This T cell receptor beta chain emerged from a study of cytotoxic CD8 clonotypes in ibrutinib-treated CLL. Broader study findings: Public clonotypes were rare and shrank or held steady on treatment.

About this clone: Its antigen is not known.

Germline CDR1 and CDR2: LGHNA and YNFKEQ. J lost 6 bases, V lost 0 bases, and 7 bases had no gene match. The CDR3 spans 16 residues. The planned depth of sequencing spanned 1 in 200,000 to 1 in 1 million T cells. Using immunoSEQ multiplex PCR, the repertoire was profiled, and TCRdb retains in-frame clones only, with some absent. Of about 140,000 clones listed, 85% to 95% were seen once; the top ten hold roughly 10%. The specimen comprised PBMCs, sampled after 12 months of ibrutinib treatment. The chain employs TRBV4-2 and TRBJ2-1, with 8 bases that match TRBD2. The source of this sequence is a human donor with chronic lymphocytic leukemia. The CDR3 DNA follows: TGTGCCAGCAGCCAAGATCAAGGGACTAGTCGCAATGAGCAGTTCTTC. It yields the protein CASSQDQGTSRNEQFF.